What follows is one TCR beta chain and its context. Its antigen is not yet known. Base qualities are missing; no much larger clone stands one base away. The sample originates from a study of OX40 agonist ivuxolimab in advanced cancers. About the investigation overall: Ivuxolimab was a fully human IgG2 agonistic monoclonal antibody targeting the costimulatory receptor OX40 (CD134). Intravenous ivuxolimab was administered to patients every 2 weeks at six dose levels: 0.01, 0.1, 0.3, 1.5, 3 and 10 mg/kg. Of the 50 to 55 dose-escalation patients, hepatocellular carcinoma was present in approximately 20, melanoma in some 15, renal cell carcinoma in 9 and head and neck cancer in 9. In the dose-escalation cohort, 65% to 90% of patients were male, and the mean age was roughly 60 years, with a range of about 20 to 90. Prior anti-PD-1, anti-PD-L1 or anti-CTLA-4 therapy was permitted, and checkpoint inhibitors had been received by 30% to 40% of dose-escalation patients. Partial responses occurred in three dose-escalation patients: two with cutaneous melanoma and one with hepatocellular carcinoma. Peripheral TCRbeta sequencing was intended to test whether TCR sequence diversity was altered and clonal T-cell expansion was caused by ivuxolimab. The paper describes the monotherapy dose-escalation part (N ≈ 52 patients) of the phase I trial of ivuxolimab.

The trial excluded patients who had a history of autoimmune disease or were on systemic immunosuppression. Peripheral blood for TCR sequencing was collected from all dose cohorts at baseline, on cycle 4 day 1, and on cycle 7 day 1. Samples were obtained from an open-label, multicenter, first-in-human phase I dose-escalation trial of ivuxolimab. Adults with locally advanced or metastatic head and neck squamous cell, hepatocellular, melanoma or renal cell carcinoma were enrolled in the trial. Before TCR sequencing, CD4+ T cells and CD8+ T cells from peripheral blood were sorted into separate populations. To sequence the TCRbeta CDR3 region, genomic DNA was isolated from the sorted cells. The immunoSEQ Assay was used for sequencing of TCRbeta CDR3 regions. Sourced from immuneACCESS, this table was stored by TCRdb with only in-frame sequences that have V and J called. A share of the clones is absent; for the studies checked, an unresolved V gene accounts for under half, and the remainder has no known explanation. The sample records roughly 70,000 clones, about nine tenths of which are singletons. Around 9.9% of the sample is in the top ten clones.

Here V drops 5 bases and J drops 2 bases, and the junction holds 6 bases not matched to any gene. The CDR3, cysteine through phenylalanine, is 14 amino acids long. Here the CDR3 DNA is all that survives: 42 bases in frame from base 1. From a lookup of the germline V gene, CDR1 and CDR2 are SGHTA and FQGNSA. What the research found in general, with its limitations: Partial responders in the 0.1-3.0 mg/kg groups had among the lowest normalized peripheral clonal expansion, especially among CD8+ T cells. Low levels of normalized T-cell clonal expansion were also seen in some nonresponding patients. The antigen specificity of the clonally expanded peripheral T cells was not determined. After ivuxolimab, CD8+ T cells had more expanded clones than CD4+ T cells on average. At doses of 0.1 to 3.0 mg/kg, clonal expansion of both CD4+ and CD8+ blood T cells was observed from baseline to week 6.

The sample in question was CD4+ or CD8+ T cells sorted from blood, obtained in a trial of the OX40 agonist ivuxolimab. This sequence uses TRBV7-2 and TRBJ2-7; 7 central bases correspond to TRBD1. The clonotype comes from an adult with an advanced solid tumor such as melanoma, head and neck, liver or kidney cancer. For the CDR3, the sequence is CASSNRDSAYEQYF. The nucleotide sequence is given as TGTGCCAGCAGCAACCGGGACAGCGCCTACGAGCAGTACTTC. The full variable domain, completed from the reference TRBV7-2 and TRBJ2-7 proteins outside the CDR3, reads GAGVSQSPSNKVTEKGKDVELRCDPISGHTALYWYRQSLGQGLEFLIYFQGNSAPDKSGLPSDRFSAERTGGSVSTLTIQRTQQEDSAVYLCASSNRDSAYEQYFGPGTRLTVT.